A selection of T cell receptor beta chains follows, all from one sample in a study of blood T cell repertoires in COVID-19. This table comes from immunoSEQ multiplex PCR, and its TCRdb copy is limited to in-frame clones, with some not included. The profile shows 60,000 to 75,000 clones, around 90% of them singletons. Sequencing was performed on peripheral blood. These TCRs come from a woman older than 75 with active COVID-19. Both conserved end residues are part of each CDR3. A D gene is named only where the DNA matches it firmly. Size tells how often a clone was seen (once, few, many) or the class of an expanded clone, and some rows leave it out.

clone size | D gene | CDR3 length | J gene | V gene | CDR3 DNA | CDR3 protein
. | . | 16 | TRBJ1-4 | TRBV30 | TGTGCCTGGAGTACCGGCAGACGGGCAACTAATGAAAAACTGTTTTTT | CAWSTGRRATNEKLFF
. | . | 13 | TRBJ2-3 | TRBV18 | TGTGCCAGCTCGATCGGGGAAGTCGCTACGCAGTATTTT | CASSIGEVATQYF
. | TRBD2 | 16 | TRBJ2-2 | TRBV9 | TGTGCCAGCAGCGCCCGGACTAGCGGGGCCACCGGGGAGCTGTTTTTT | CASSARTSGATGELFF
. | . | 15 | TRBJ2-1 | TRBV19 | TGTGCCAGTAGACTAGGCCCCAGCTCCTACAATGAGCAGTTCTTC | CASRLGPSSYNEQFF
. | . | 13 | TRBJ1-5 | TRBV2 | TGTGCCAGCAGAGGGGCTCAAAATCAGCCCCAGCATTTT | CASRGAQNQPQHF
. | TRBD2 | 17 | TRBJ2-3 | TRBV5-1 | TGCGCCAGCAGCTTGGCCCCTAGCGGGGGACCGAGAGATACGCAGTATTTT | CASSLAPSGGPRDTQYF
. | . | 14 | TRBJ2-1 | TRBV28 | TGTGCCAGCAGTTATTGGGGCCAGAACAATGAGCAGTTCTTC | CASSYWGQNNEQFF
. | TRBD1 | 15 | TRBJ2-7 | TRBV2 | TGTGCCAGCAGCCCATCCGGGACAGGGCCCTACGAGCAGTACTTC | CASSPSGTGPYEQYF
. | . | 13 | TRBJ1-2 | TRBV11-1 | TGTGCCAGCAGCCTGCAGATGCACTATGGCTACACCTTC | CASSLQMHYGYTF
. | TRBD2 | 16 | TRBJ2-3 | TRBV11-2 | TGTGCCAGCAGCCATTCTAGCGGGGGGTTGAGAGATACGCAGTATTTT | CASSHSSGGLRDTQYF
. | . | 13 | TRBJ1-6 | TRBV19 | TGTGCCAGTAGTTTGCAGAGGGATTCACCCCTCCACTTT | CASSLQRDSPLHF
. | . | 14 | TRBJ2-5 | TRBV18 | TGTGCCAGCTCACCGGGGGCGGTCCAAGAGACCCAGTACTTC | CASSPGAVQETQYF
. | . | 13 | TRBJ2-7 | TRBV5-6 | TGTGCCAGCAGCTTTGGAGGTAACTACGAGCAGTACTTC | CASSFGGNYEQYF
. | TRBD2 | 12 | TRBJ2-5 | TRBV28 | TGTGGGGCGGGACTACCTATTGAGACCCAGTACTTC | CGAGLPIETQYF
. | . | 14 | TRBJ2-5 | TRBV4-3 | TGCGCCAGCAGCCAAGAAGCCAAGGGGGAGACCCAGTACTTC | CASSQEAKGETQYF
. | . | 13 | TRBJ2-5 | TRBV19 | TGTGCCAGTACGGGAGAGAATGGGGAGACCCAGTACTTC | CASTGENGETQYF
. | . | 13 | TRBJ2-2 | TRBV12-3/TRBV12-4 | TGTGCCAGCAGTACAACAAACACCGGGGAGCTGTTTTTT | CASSTTNTGELFF
. | TRBD1 | 13 | TRBJ2-7 | TRBV5-4 | TGTGCCAGCAGCTCAGAGGGGGCCGGCGCGCAGTACTTC | CASSSEGAGAQYF
. | TRBD1 | 15 | TRBJ2-7 | TRBV7-2 | TGTGCCAGCAGCTTAGCTGGCGGGACAGGGGTCGAGCAGTACTTC | CASSLAGGTGVEQYF
. | . | 13 | TRBJ2-2 | TRBV21-1 | TGTGCCAGCAGCAAAGCGGGCGCCGGGGAGCTGTTTTTT | CASSKAGAGELFF
. | . | 13 | TRBJ2-7 | TRBV7-3 | TGTGCCAGCAGCTTAAGTCTGAGAAGCGAGCAGTACTTC | CASSLSLRSEQYF
. | TRBD1 | 20 | TRBJ1-6 | TRBV28 | TGTGCCAGCAGTCACAGGACCGGGACAGGGCTGAGCTCCTATAATTCACCCCTCCACTTT | CASSHRTGTGLSSYNSPLHF
. | TRBD2 | 17 | TRBJ2-1 | TRBV11-2 | TGTGCCAGCAGCTTCGGCGGGGGGGCCGGGTCCTACAATGAGCAGTTCTTC | CASSFGGGAGSYNEQFF
. | TRBD2 | 15 | TRBJ2-1 | TRBV6-6 | TGTGCCAGCAGCCACGGGCGGGGGGACTACAATGAGCAGTTCTTC | CASSHGRGDYNEQFF
. | . | 13 | TRBJ2-1 | TRBV5-1 | TGCGCCAGCAGCTTGGGATTTACAAGTGAGCAGTTCTTC | CASSLGFTSEQFF
. | . | 13 | TRBJ2-5 | TRBV28 | TGTGCCAGCAGGCGGCACGATCAAGAGACCCAGTACTTC | CASRRHDQETQYF
. | TRBD2 | 14 | TRBJ2-5 | TRBV11-2 | TGTGCCAGCAGCCTCAGGACTAGCTTGGAGACCCAGTACTTC | CASSLRTSLETQYF
. | TRBD1 | 14 | TRBJ2-3 | TRBV5-6 | TGTGCCAGCAGCTCGGGACAGTCTTTAGATACGCAGTATTTT | CASSSGQSLDTQYF
. | TRBD1 | 20 | TRBJ2-3 | TRBV30 | TGTGCCTGGAGTGTAAGAGGACAGGGGTATTCCGGGAGGAGCACAGATACGCAGTATTTT | CAWSVRGQGYSGRSTDTQYF
. | TRBD1 | 15 | TRBJ2-7 | TRBV18 | TGTGCCAGCTCACCTCCGGGACAGGGTTACTACGAGCAGTACTTC | CASSPPGQGYYEQYF
. | TRBD2 | 16 | TRBJ2-5 | TRBV7-2 | TGTGCCAGCAGCCTGGAGCGGACTAGCGGGGGGGGGACCCAGTACTTC | CASSLERTSGGGTQYF
. | TRBD2 | 14 | TRBJ2-7 | TRBV7-8 | TGTGCCAGCCGCCGCGGGGGGAGCTCCTACGAGCAGTACTTC | CASRRGGSSYEQYF
once | . | 16 | TRBJ2-5 | TRBV9 | TGTGCCAGCAGTGTTTCGAACTCGGGTTTACAAGAGACCCAGTACTTC | CASSVSNSGLQETQYF
. | TRBD2 | 15 | TRBJ2-5 | TRBV11-2 | TGTGCCAGCAGCTCGACTAGCGGGGCTTCCGGGACCCAGTACTTC | CASSSTSGASGTQYF
. | TRBD2 | 14 | TRBJ2-1 | TRBV19 | TGTGCCAGTAGTCGGGCTAGCGGGGGAAGTGAGCAGTTCTTC | CASSRASGGSEQFF
. | TRBD1 | 15 | TRBJ1-2 | TRBV5-1 | TGCGCCAGCAGCCGCCCCGGACAGGGAGGAGATGGCTACACCTTC | CASSRPGQGGDGYTF
. | TRBD2 | 15 | TRBJ2-1 | TRBV7-9 | TGTGCCAGCAGCTCTAGCGGGGCTCCTAGGGGTGAGCAGTTCTTC | CASSSSGAPRGEQFF
. | TRBD1 | 18 | TRBJ2-3 | TRBV18 | TGTGCCAGCTCACCTACAGGGGGCGGACCGGGAACCACAGATACGCAGTATTTT | CASSPTGGGPGTTDTQYF
. | . | 16 | TRBJ2-7 | TRBV27 | TGTGCCAGCAGGGTATTCAAGCAGGGTAGGTTCCACGAGCAGTACTTC | CASRVFKQGRFHEQYF
. | . | 14 | TRBJ2-3 | TRBV28 | TGTGCCAGCACTCCGACAGGTGTGGCGGATACGCAGTATTTT | CASTPTGVADTQYF
. | TRBD2 | 15 | TRBJ2-5 | TRBV9 | TGTGCCAGCACCTCCGGGGGGGGCGCCGGGGAGACCCAGTACTTC | CASTSGGGAGETQYF